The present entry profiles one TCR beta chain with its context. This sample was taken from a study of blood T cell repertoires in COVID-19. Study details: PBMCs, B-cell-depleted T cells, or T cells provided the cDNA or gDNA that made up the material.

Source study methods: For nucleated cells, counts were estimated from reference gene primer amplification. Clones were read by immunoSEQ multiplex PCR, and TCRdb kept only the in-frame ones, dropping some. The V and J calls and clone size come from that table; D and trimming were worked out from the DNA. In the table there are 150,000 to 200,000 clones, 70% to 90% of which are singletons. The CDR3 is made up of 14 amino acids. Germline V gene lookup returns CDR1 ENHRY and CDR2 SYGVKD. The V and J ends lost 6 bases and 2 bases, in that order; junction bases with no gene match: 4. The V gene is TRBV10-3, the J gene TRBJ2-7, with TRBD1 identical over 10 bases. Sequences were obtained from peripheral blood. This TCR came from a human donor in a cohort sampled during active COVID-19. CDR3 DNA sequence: TGTGCCATCAGGACCGGGACAGGGGCCTACGAGCAGTACTTC. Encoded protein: CAIRTGTGAYEQYF.